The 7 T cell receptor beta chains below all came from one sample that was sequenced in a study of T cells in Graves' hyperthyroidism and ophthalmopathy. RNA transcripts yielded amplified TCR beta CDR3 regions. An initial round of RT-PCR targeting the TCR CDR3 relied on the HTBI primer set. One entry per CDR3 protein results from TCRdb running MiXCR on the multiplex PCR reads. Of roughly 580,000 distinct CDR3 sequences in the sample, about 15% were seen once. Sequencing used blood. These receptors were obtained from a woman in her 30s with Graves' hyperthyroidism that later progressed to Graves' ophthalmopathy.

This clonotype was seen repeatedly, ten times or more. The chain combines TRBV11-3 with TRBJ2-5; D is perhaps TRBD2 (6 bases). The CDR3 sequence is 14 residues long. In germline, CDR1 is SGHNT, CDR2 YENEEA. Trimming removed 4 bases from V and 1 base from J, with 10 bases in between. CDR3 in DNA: TGTGCCAGCAGCTCGCTAGCGATCCAAGAGACCCAGTACTTC. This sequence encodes CASSSLAIQETQYF.

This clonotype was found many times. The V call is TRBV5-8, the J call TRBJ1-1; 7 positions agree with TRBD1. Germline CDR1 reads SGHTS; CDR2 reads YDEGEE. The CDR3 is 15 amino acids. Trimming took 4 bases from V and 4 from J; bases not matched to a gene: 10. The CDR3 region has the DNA TGTGCCAGCAGCGACCGACAGGGCTCGGGCACTGAAGCTTTCTTT. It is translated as CASSDRQGSGTEAFF. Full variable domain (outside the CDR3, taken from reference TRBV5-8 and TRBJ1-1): EAGVTQSPTHLIKTRGQQATLRCSPISGHTSVYWYQQALGLGLQFLLWYDEGEERNRGNFPPRFSGRQFPNYSSELNVNALELEDSALYLCASSDRQGSGTEAFFGQGTRLTVV.

In nucleotides, the CDR3 is TGTGCCAGCAGTGAAGGGGTGGCAGGGGAGTATGGCTACACCTTC. Translating it yields CASSEGVAGEYGYTF. V is TRBV2 and J is TRBJ1-2; the D gene is possibly TRBD1 (6 bases). This CDR3 contains 15 residues. From germline, CDR1 is SNHLY and CDR2 FYNNEI. V lost 1 base to trimming and J lost 5 bases, with 14 bases between them.

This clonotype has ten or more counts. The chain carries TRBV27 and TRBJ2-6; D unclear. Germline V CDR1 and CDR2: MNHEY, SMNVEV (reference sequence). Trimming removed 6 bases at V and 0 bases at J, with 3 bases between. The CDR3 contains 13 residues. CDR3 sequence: CASSYSGANVLTF. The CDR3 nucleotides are TGTGCCAGCAGCTACTCTGGGGCCAACGTCCTGACTTTC.

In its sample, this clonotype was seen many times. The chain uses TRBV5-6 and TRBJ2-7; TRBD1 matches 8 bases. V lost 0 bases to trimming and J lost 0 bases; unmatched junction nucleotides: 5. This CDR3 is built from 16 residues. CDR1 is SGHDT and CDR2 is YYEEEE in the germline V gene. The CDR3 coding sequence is TGTGCCAGCAGCTTGGCAGGGGGCCCCCTCTCCTACGAGCAGTACTTC. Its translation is CASSLAGGPLSYEQYF.

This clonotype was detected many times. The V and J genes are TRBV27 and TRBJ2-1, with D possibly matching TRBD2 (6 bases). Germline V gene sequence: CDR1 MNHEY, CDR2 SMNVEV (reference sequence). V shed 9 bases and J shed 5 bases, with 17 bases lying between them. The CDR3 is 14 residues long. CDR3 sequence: CASFRTGVDNEQFF. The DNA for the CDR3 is TGTGCCAGTTTCCGGACGGGGGTGGACAATGAGCAGTTCTTC.

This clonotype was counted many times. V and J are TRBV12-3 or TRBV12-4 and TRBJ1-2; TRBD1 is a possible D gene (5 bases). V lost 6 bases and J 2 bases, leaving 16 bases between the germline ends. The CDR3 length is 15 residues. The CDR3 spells CASRQQGLYNYGYTF. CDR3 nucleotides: TGTGCCAGCAGACAGCAGGGACTTTACAACTATGGCTACACCTTC.